The next 17 T cell receptor beta chains were all read from a single sample in a study of T cells expressing NK-cell markers (dated by TCRdb to the early 2020s). The protocol used for the library was 5' RACE. These reads were obtained on an Illumina HiSeq 2000. TCRdb reprocessed the reads into one record per CDR3 protein sequence, lacking DNA. The sample's records list roughly 180,000 distinct CDR3 sequences. About a fifth of the sample belongs to the ten largest clones. The sequenced sample was blood T cells: a sorted CD56 or NKG2C T cell subset, CD4+ or CD8+ T cells, or bulk PBMC T cells (not recorded which). These receptors came from a woman aged 18 to 75 in good health.

The J gene is TRBJ1-5, the V gene TRBV6-1; TCRdb gives TRBD1 as the D gene, but with no DNA this cannot be confirmed. CDR1 is MNHNS, CDR2 SASEGT, per germline. The CDR3 consists of 12 residues. CDR3 protein: CASSWGEQPQHF.

The rearrangement uses TRBV24-1 and TRBJ2-3; TCRdb gives TRBD1 as the D gene, but with no DNA this cannot be confirmed. Germline lookup yields CDR1 KGHDR and CDR2 SFDVKD. The CDR3 is 16 residues long. The CDR3 here is CATSDPGQVSTDTQYF.

The rearrangement joins TRBV7-2 to TRBJ2-3; TCRdb indicates TRBD2, and absent DNA this call remains unverified. The germline V gene encodes CDR1 SGHTA and CDR2 FQGNSA. This CDR3 contains 15 residues. The CDR3 is CASSLRRGSTDTQYF. Full variable domain (missing parts from reference TRBV7-2 and TRBJ2-3): GAGVSQSPSNKVTEKGKDVELRCDPISGHTALYWYRQSLGQGLEFLIYFQGNSAPDKSGLPSDRFSAERTGGSVSTLTIQRTQQEDSAVYLCASSLRRGSTDTQYFGPGTRLTVL.

The gene calls are TRBV3-1 and TRBJ2-1; TCRdb outputs TRBD1, but without DNA this stays unchecked. CDR1 is LGHDT and CDR2 is YNNKEL in the germline V gene (reference sequence). This CDR3 region has 15 residues. This chain's CDR3 is CASCPWGSPDNEQFF.

This rearrangement joins TRBV7-2 to TRBJ2-7. Germline lookup yields CDR1 SGHTA and CDR2 FQGNSA. The CDR3 length is 12 residues. CDR3 amino acids: CASSADGVRQYF.

J is TRBJ2-1 and V is TRBV20-1; TCRdb's D call of TRBD2 is untestable without DNA. This CDR3 has 15 residues. CDR1 is DFQATT and CDR2 is SNEGSKA in the germline V gene (reference sequence). The CDR3 sequence is CSARRLAGGRNEQFF.

CDR3: CATSTTTSGRGTQYF. The chain joins TRBV24-1 to TRBJ2-5; TCRdb indicates TRBD2, and absent DNA this call remains unverified. CDR3 length: 15 amino acids. CDR1 and CDR2 (germline): KGHDR, SFDVKD.

This chain connects TRBV12-3 or TRBV12-4 to TRBJ2-3; TCRdb lists TRBD1, though no DNA is available to test this call. CDR3 length equals 15 residues. The CDR3 spells CASSFNAQGTDTQYF.

This chain links TRBV6-1 with TRBJ1-2; TCRdb outputs TRBD1, but without DNA this stays unchecked. Germline CDR1 MNHNS, CDR2 SASEGT. The CDR3 contains 12 residues. CDR3 protein: CASAGGDYGYTF.

The chain couples TRBV5-1 to TRBJ2-7; TCRdb proposes TRBD2, but this gene call is untestable without DNA. Germline values: CDR1 SGHRS, CDR2 YFSETQ. The CDR3 runs to 15 residues. The CDR3 protein is CASSQGLASGYEQYF.

The rearrangement uses TRBV7-3 and TRBJ2-3; TCRdb returns TRBD1, unconfirmable since there is no DNA. Germline lookup yields CDR1 SGHTA and CDR2 FQGTGA. The CDR3 has 15 residues. CDR3 sequence reads: CASSSDGERADTQYF.

The chain employs TRBV9 and TRBJ2-7. There are 15 residues in the CDR3. Looked up from germline, CDR1 is SGDLS and CDR2 is YYNGEE. This CDR3 is CASSPQTSGWLEQYF.

J is TRBJ2-1 and V is TRBV2; TCRdb's assignment of TRBD2 cannot be checked, as there is no DNA. Germline V gene sequence: CDR1 SNHLY, CDR2 FYNNEI. The CDR3 sequence is 14 residues long. The CDR3 reads CASSGGLAGNEQFF.

The genes are TRBV30 and TRBJ1-6. The CDR3 has 14 amino acids. Per the germline V gene, CDR1 is GTSNPN and CDR2 is SVGIG (reference sequence). CDR3 loop: CAWSLGWNNSPLHF.

This sequence joins TRBV7-3 and TRBJ2-3; checking the TCRdb D call of TRBD2 is not possible without DNA. The CDR3 covers 17 residues. Germline CDR1 reads SGHTA; CDR2 reads FQGTGA. The CDR3 spells CASSFQRGREGTDTQYF.

The rearrangement links TRBV27 to TRBJ1-4. CDR3 length: 14 amino acids. Germline-derived CDR1 and CDR2 are MNHEY and SMNVEV (reference sequence). The CDR3 loop reads CASSLRRSREKLFF. Full variable domain (missing parts from reference TRBV27 and TRBJ1-4): EAQVTQNPRYLITVTGKKLTVTCSQNMNHEYMSWYRQDPGLGLRQIYYSMNVEVTDKGDVPEGYKVSRKEKRNFPLILESPSPNQTSLYFCASSLRRSREKLFFGSGTQLSVL.

The chain is built from TRBV29-1 and TRBJ1-6; TCRdb returns TRBD1, unconfirmable since there is no DNA. Germline CDR1 is SQVTM and CDR2 is ANQGSEA. The CDR3 consists of 12 residues. CDR3 protein: CSVVQGAGSLHF.